This T cell receptor (beta chain) originates from a study of human T cells and chemical hapten exposure. Study results and caveats: No change in TCRs above 1 in 1000 frequency was produced by DPC sensitization.

The time point was: patch test 1, 2 weeks after DPC sensitization. Sample treatment: therapeutic diphenylcyclopropenone sensitization with weekly scalp DPC. The germline CDR1 and CDR2 sequences are KGHSH and LQKENI. This CDR3 is 13 amino acids long. The V and J ends lost 2 bases and 2 bases respectively, with 7 bases between them. Of note for this clonotype: Its target is not known.

TCRdb reprocessed the RACE reads via MiXCR and lists one record per CDR3 protein. The sample consists of around 340,000 distinct CDR3 sequences, 6% to 8.5% of them appearing once. The chain links TRBV18 to TRBJ2-7; no firm D call. This receptor was identified in a woman aged 18-30 years with alopecia areata. Some clones in this sample may be carry-over from other donors' samples. The sample consisted of whole blood, taken in connection with sensitization to the hapten diphenylcyclopropenone (DPC). This CDR3 is CASSPSIAYEQYF. CDR3 DNA sequence: TGTGCCAGCTCACCAAGTATAGCCTACGAGCAGTACTTC.